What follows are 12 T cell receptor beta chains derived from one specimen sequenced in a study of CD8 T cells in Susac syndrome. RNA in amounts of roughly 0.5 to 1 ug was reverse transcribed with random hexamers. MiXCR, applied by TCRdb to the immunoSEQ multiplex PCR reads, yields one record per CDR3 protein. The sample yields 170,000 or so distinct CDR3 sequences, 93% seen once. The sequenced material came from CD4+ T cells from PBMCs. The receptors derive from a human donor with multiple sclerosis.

CDR3 loop: CSGLAGDQETQYF. The CDR3 DNA sequence: TGCAGTGGATTAGCGGGGGACCAAGAGACCCAGTACTTC. The chain combines TRBV20-1 with TRBJ2-5; 9 positions match TRBD2. Germline V gene sequence: CDR1 DFQATT, CDR2 SNEGSKA (reference sequence). The trim removed 7 bases at V and 0 bases at J, leaving 3 bases unmatched. The CDR3 loop spans 13 amino acids.

In DNA form, the CDR3 reads TGCGCCAGCAGCTTGGAGGGGCGGGCTTTCTTT. Protein sequence: CASSLEGRAFF. This chain connects TRBV5-1 to TRBJ1-1, with TRBD1 as a possible D gene (5 bases). The CDR3 contains 11 residues. The germline V gene encodes CDR1 SGHRS and CDR2 YFSETQ. V dropped 0 bases and J dropped 11 bases, with 8 bases sitting between them.

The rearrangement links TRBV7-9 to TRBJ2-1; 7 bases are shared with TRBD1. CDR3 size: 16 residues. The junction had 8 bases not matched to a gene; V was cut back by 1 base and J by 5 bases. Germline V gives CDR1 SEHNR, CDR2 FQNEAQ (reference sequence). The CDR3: CASSLGWRQGNNEQFF. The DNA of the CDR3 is TGTGCCAGCAGCTTAGGGTGGAGACAGGGCAACAATGAGCAGTTCTTC.

In DNA, the CDR3 is TGTGCCAGCAGCGAGACCATCGGGAAGAACACTGAAGCTTTCTTT. It translates to CASSETIGKNTEAFF. V and J are TRBV9 and TRBJ1-1; no definite D call. The CDR3 runs to 15 residues. V lost 3 bases and J 1 base, leaving 13 bases between the germline ends. The germline CDR1 and CDR2 sequences are SGDLS and YYNGEE.

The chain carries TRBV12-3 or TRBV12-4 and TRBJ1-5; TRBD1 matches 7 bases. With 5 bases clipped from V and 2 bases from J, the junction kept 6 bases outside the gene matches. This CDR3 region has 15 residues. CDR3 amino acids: CASSPIGTGNQPQHF. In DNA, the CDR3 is TGTGCCAGCAGTCCCATCGGGACAGGCAATCAGCCCCAGCATTTT.

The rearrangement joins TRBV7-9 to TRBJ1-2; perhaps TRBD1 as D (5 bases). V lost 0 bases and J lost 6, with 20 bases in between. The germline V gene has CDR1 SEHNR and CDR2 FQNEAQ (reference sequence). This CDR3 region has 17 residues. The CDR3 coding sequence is TGTGCCAGCAGCTTAGCCGGAACGGCAGGGATCGTCGATGGCTACACCTTC. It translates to CASSLAGTAGIVDGYTF.

In nucleotides, the CDR3 is TGTGCCAGCAGGGATCTAGGGACAGGGTCGGATTCACCCCTCCACTTT. Amino acid sequence: CASRDLGTGSDSPLHF. The chain uses TRBV6-1 and TRBJ1-6; TRBD1 aligns across 9 bases. Germline V lookup: CDR1 MNHNS, CDR2 SASEGT. This CDR3 has 16 amino acids. Germline trimming cut 6 bases from V and 8 bases from J; bases unmatched to any gene: 11.

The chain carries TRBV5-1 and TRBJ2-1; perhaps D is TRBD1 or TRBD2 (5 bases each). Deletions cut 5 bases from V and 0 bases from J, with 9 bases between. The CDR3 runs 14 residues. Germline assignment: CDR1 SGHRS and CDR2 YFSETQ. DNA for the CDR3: TGCGCCAGCAGGGGGGTGAGCTCCTACAATGAGCAGTTCTTC. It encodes CASRGVSSYNEQFF.

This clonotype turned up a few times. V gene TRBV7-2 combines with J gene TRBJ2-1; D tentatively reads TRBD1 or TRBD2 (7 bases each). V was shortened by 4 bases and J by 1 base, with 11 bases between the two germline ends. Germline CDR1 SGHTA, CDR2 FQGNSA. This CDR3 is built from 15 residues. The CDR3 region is CASSSGGGSYNEQFF. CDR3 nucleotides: TGTGCCAGCAGCTCAGGGGGGGGGTCCTACAATGAGCAGTTCTTC.

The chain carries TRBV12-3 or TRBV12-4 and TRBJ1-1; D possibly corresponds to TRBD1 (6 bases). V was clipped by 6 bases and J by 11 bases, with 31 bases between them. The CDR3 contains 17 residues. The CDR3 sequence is CASSSTMLTGSGVVAFF. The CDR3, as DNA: TGTGCCAGCAGCTCTACTATGCTTACAGGGTCGGGGGTGGTGGCTTTCTTT.

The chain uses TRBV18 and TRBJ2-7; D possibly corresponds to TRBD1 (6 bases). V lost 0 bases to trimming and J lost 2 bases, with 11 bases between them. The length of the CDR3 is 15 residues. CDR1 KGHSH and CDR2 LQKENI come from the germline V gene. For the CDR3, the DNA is TGTGCCAGCTCACCACCCGGACAGCAAACCTACGAGCAGTACTTC. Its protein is CASSPPGQQTYEQYF.

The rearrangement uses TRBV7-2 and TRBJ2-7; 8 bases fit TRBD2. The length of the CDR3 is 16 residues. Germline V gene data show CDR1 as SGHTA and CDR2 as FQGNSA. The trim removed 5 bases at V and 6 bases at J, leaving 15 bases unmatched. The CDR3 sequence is CASSPSGLAGSVEQYF. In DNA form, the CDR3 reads TGTGCCAGCAGCCCTAGCGGGCTAGCGGGTTCGGTCGAGCAGTACTTC.